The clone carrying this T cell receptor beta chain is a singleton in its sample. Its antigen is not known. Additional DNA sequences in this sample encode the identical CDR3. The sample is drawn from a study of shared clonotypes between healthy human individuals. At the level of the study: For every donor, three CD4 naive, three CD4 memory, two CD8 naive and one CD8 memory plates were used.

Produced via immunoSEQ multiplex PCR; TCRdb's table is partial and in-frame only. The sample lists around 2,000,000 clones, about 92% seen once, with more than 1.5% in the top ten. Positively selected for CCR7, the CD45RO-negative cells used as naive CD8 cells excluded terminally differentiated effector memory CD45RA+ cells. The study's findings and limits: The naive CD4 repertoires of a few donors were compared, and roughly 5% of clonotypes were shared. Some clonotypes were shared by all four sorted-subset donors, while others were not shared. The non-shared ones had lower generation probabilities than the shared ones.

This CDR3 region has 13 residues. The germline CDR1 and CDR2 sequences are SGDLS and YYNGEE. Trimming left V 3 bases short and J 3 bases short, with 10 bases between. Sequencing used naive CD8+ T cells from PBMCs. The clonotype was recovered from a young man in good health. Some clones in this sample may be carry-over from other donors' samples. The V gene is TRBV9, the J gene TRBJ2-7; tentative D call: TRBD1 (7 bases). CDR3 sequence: CASSGRDSYEQYF. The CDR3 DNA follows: TGTGCCAGCAGCGGGAGGGACAGCTACGAGCAGTACTTC.